Presented here are 14 T cell receptor beta chains from one specimen sequenced in a study of blood T cells in healthy people across ages. Sample-barcoded 5' priming and a J-beta primer mix drove a second PCR of about 7 to 11 cycles. TCRdb re-called the 5' RACE reads through MiXCR, storing one row per CDR3 protein. The sample comprises about 650,000 distinct CDR3 sequences, over 40% of which are singletons, and approximately 12% rests with the top ten. Sequencing was carried out using blood. The source of these receptors is a woman older than 75 in good health.

The CDR3 DNA is TGTGCCAGCAGCAAATGTCGGGATTTGAGAACTGAAGCTTTCTTT. It translates to CASSKCRDLRTEAFF. The gene calls are TRBV21-1 and TRBJ1-1; the table calls TRBD1, which could not be checked here. TRBV21-1 is shown as a pseudogene. This CDR3 contains 15 residues.

The genes are TRBV12-3 or TRBV12-4 and TRBJ2-2; no firm D call. V was trimmed by 3 bases and J by 4 bases, leaving 12 bases between them. CDR3 length: 15 amino acids. CDR3: CASSLTVSVTGELFF. Written as DNA, the CDR3 is TGTGCCAGCAGTTTGACTGTGTCCGTCACCGGGGAGCTGTTTTTT.

This clonotype was seen only a few times. V is TRBV13 and J is TRBJ2-3; the D is unclear. Germline loops: CDR1 PRHDT, CDR2 FYEKMQ (reference sequence). The germline V and J ends were trimmed by 5 bases and 8 bases, with 11 bases remaining between them. This CDR3 has 12 residues. CDR3 loop: CASSTSLTTQYF. CDR3 in DNA: TGTGCCAGCAGCACCTCACTAACTACGCAGTATTTT.

Of note for this clonotype: This may stem from a read error, because a much larger clone lies one nucleotide away. The chain has TRBV5-1 and TRBJ2-1, with 15 bases identical to TRBD2. Germline loops: CDR1 SGHRS, CDR2 YFSETQ. After removal of 4 bases from V and 0 bases from J, the junction contained 5 bases not matched to a gene. This CDR3 contains 18 residues. The CDR3 protein is CASSRGGLAGGSYNEQFF. In nucleotides, the CDR3 is TGCGCCAGCAGCCGGGGGGGACTAGCGGGGGGCTCCTACAATGAGCAGTTCTTC.

The chain employs TRBV4-2 and TRBJ2-7, with unresolved D. Looked up from germline, CDR1 is LGHNA and CDR2 is YNFKEQ. V was pared by 3 bases and J by 2 bases, with 11 bases between. This CDR3 spans 14 amino acids. CDR3 coding DNA: TGTGCCAGCAGCCAGATCCAAGTACCCTACGAGCAGTACTTC. Amino acid sequence: CASSQIQVPYEQYF.

This clonotype showed up just once. The chain joins TRBV3-1 to TRBJ2-7; tentatively, D is TRBD2 (5 bases). The J call is doubtful: the DNA matches TRBJ2-5 better. The CDR3 is 14 residues long. Germline loops: CDR1 LGHDT, CDR2 YNNKEL (reference sequence). CDR3 bases: TGTGCCAGCAGCCAAGACAGGACTTTTGGGACCCAGTACTTC. Translation gives CASSQDRTFGTQYF.

V is TRBV10-3 and J is TRBJ2-5; 9 nucleotides line up with TRBD1. This CDR3 comprises 12 residues. CDR1 and CDR2 from the germline V gene are ENHRY and SYGVKD. The trim removed 2 bases at V and 11 bases at J, leaving 3 bases unmatched. CDR3 protein: CAISEADRGQYF. The CDR3 nucleotides read TGTGCCATCAGTGAGGCTGACAGGGGGCAGTACTTC.

The rearrangement uses TRBV7-2 and TRBJ1-5; possibly TRBD1 for D (6 bases). The CDR3 length is 14 residues. The germline gives CDR1 SGHTA, CDR2 FQGNSA. Trimming cost V 5 bases and J 6 bases, with 14 bases left between them. CDR3 DNA: TGTGCCAGCAGCCCGATGGGGGGCCCTCAGCCCCAGCATTTT. This encodes CASSPMGGPQPQHF.

The chain has TRBV25-1 and TRBJ1-2; unclear D gene. Trimming pared 7 bases from V and 0 bases from J, leaving 12 bases between. Germline V gene lookup returns CDR1 MGHDK and CDR2 SYGVNS. This CDR3 has 14 residues. The CDR3 loop reads CASTSTATNYGYTF. Here the CDR3 DNA reads TGTGCCAGCACCTCCACCGCGACTAACTATGGCTACACCTTC.

V and J are TRBV9 and TRBJ1-2; D is ambiguous. Germline V gene data show CDR1 as SGDLS and CDR2 as YYNGEE. The CDR3 loop spans 12 amino acids. The V and J ends lost 6 bases and 7 bases respectively, with 13 bases between them. DNA for the CDR3: TGTGCCAGCAACGAATATGAGGTTGGCTACACCTTC. Translating it yields CASNEYEVGYTF.

This chain connects TRBV5-6 to TRBJ2-1; no clear D. The J call may be mistaken, given a closer DNA end match to TRBJ2-7. The CDR3 sequence is 14 residues long. From germline, CDR1 is SGHDT and CDR2 YYEEEE. The CDR3 DNA sequence: TGTGCCAGCAGCGCTCTAGGGCTCTACAATGAGCAGTACTTC. This encodes CASSALGLYNEQYF.

This clonotype was counted many times. This may be a read error, as it is one base from a much larger clone. The V and J genes are TRBV20-1 and TRBJ2-1, with a possible D match to TRBD2 (7 bases). The end of the DNA is better explained by TRBJ2-7, so the J call may be wrong. CDR1 and CDR2 from the germline V gene are DFQATT and SNEGSKA (reference sequence). The CDR3 has 16 residues. The CDR3 loop is CSATGPLASGYNEQYF. The CDR3 nucleotides are TGCAGTGCCACAGGGCCCTTGGCTAGCGGCTACAATGAGCAGTACTTC.

There are a few counts of this clonotype. The chain uses TRBV7-2 and TRBJ2-2, with D perhaps matching TRBD2 (6 bases). The CDR3 spans 16 residues. Germline V lookup: CDR1 SGHTA, CDR2 FQGNSA. V lost 6 bases, J lost 0 bases, and 14 bases lay in between. The CDR3 bases are TGTGCCAGCAGTCTTAGTTGGGGGGCGAACACCGGGGAGCTGTTTTTT. It codes for CASSLSWGANTGELFF.

This clonotype has a count of ten or more. In nucleotides, the CDR3 is TGCGCCAGCCAACTTGGAGCGGGGGGGCGAGGTGAGCAGTTCTTC. Amino acid sequence: CASQLGAGGRGEQFF. The chain couples TRBV5-1 to TRBJ2-1; TRBD2 matches at 10 bases. Germline CDR1 and CDR2: SGHRS and YFSETQ. The trim removed 7 bases at V and 9 bases at J, leaving 13 bases unmatched. CDR3 length: 15 residues. Full variable domain (missing parts from reference TRBV5-1 and TRBJ2-1): KAGVTQTPRYLIKTRGQQVTLSCSPISGHRSVSWYQQTPGQGLQFLFEYFSETQRNKGNFPGRFSGRQFSNSRSEMNVSTLELGDSALYLCASQLGAGGRGEQFFGPGTRLTVL.